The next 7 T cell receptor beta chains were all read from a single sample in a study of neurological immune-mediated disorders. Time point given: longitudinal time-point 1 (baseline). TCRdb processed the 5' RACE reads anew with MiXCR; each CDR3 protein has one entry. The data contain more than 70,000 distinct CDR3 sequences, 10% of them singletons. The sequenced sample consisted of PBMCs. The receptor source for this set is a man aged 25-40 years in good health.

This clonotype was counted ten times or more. The CDR3 protein is CSVNRDYEQYF. The CDR3 nucleotides read TGCAGCGTTAACAGGGACTACGAGCAGTACTTC. The genes are TRBV29-1 and TRBJ2-7, with D tentatively TRBD1 (6 bases). V lost 5 bases to trimming and J lost 3 bases, with 8 bases between them. The CDR3 loop spans 11 amino acids. Germline V gene data show CDR1 as SQVTM and CDR2 as ANQGSEA.

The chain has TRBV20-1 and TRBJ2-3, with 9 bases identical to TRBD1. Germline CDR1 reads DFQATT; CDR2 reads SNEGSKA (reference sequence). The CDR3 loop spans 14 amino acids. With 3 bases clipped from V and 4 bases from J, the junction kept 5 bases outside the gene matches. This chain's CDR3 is CSARGRTGADTQYF. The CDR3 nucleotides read TGCAGTGCTAGGGGCAGGACAGGGGCAGATACGCAGTATTTT.

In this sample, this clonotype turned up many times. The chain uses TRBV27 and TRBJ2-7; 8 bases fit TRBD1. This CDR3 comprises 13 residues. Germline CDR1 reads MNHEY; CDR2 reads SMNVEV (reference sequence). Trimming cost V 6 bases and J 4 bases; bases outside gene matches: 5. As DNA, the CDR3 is TGTGCCAGCAGCCGGACAGGGCAGTACGAGCAGTACTTC. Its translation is CASSRTGQYEQYF.

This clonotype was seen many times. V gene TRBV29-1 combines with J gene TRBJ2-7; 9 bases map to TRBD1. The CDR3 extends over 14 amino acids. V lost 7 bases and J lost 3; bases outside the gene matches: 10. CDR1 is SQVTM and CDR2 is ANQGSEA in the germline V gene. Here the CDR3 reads CSGGEGQGNYEQYF. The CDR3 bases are TGCAGCGGGGGCGAGGGACAGGGAAACTACGAGCAGTACTTC.

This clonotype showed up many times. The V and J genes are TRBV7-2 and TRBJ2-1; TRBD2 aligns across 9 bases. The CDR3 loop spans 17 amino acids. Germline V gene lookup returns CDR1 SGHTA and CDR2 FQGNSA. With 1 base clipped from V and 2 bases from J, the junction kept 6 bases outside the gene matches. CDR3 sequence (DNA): TGTGCCAGCAGCTTAGAGGGACTAGCCCATACCTACAATGAGCAGTTCTTC. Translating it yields CASSLEGLAHTYNEQFF.

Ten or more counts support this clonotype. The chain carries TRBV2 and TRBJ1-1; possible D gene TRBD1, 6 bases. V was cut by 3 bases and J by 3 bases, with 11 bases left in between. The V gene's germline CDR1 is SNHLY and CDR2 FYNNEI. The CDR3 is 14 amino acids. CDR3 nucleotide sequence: TGTGCCAGCAGTGACGACAGGAGGGACACTGAAGCTTTCTTT. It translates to CASSDDRRDTEAFF.

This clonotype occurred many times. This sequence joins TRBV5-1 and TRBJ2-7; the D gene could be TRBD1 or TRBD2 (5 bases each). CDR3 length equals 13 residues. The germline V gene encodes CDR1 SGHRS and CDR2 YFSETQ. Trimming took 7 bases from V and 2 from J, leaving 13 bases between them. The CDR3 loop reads CASGPGSTYEQYF. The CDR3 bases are TGCGCCAGCGGGCCAGGGAGTACCTACGAGCAGTACTTC.